This TCR beta chain was documented in a study of shared clonotypes between healthy human individuals. Whole-study findings and limits: It was observed that roughly 5% of naive CD4 clonotypes were shared across a handful of donors.

Note on this clone: What it binds is not known.

This CDR3 is 16 amino acids long. Germline V gene lookup returns CDR1 SEHNR and CDR2 FQNEAQ (reference sequence). V shed 5 bases and J shed 0 bases, with 16 bases lying between them. Naivety among CD8 cells was defined by CD45RO negativity and positive CCR7 selection, thereby excluding terminally differentiated effector memory CD45RA+ cells. At the deep level, the assay was run. Original data processing: ImmunoSEQ output held junction-only sequences without quality scores, so filtering differed. The protocol was immunoSEQ multiplex PCR, while the TCRdb copy is restricted to in-frame clones and leaves out a portion. V and J calls plus clone size are reproduced from that table; the DNA served to infer D and trimming. The sample records some 2,100,000 clones, just over 90% being singletons.

The sequencing sample was made of naive CD8+ T cells from PBMCs. The chain uses TRBV7-9 and TRBJ1-2; weak D call: TRBD1 (5 bases). This receptor was identified in a man aged 18 to 29 in good health. Some clones in this sample may be carry-over from other donors' samples. In DNA form, the CDR3 reads TGTGCCAGCAGCCAAGCCCGGGACGGAGCTAACTATGGCTACACCTTC. The encoded protein is CASSQARDGANYGYTF.